This TCR beta chain is from a study of identical twins. The study, taken as a whole, reports: Diverse VJ usage suggested most zero-insertion clonotypes were not invariant T cells.

Per the germline V gene, CDR1 is DFQATT and CDR2 is SNEGSKA (reference sequence). The CDR3 is 11 residues long. The V gene lost 5 bases and the J gene lost 2 bases, with 7 bases spanning the gap. Among all donors, each was a healthy Caucasian. With regard to this clonotype: What it binds is unknown.

TCRdb used MiXCR to reprocess the 5' RACE reads, holding one entry per CDR3 protein. The sample yields around 230,000 distinct CDR3 sequences, 6.5% seen once. These data are also associated with another study on T cells expressing NK-cell markers.

Source material: CD8+ T cells sorted from blood. The chain joins TRBV20-1 to TRBJ2-7; D remains unclear. The origin of this receptor is a woman aged 18-30 years in good health. CDR3 coding DNA: TGCAGTGCTTCCCCGACCTACGAGCAGTACTTC. This translates into CSASPTYEQYF.